This TCR beta chain was captured by sequencing in a study of blood T cell repertoires in COVID-19. The CDR3 covers 14 residues. Germline V gene lookup returns CDR1 MDHEN and CDR2 SYDVKM. Trimming took 6 bases from V and 6 from J, leaving 14 bases between them. Profiling relied on immunoSEQ multiplex PCR, and the TCRdb table lists in-frame clones only, not all of them. The table lists around 180,000 clones, 74% of them singletons, with about 3% in the top ten. The chain recombines TRBV28 with TRBJ1-4; possible D gene TRBD1, 6 bases. Sequences were obtained from peripheral blood. The sequence was collected from a woman aged 80 or over with acute or convalescent COVID-19. The CDR3 DNA reads TGTGCCAGCAGGTTACAGGGAAACTATGAAAAACTGTTTTTT. It is translated as CASRLQGNYEKLFF.